This TCR beta chain was profiled in a study of CD8 T cells in Susac syndrome. About 0.45 to 1 ug RNA was reverse transcribed with random hexamers. TCRdb reanalysed the immunoSEQ multiplex PCR reads using MiXCR and keeps one entry per CDR3 protein. The sample comprises roughly 44,000 distinct CDR3 sequences, 90% to 95% of which are singletons, and 0.5% to 0.55% rests with the top ten. Comments on this clonotype: One end of the junction varies from germline; a read error may be responsible.

In germline, CDR1 is DFQATT, CDR2 SNEGSKA (reference sequence). CDR3 length: 15 amino acids. The J gene is TRBJ2-3, the V gene TRBV20-1; 13 nucleotides align to TRBD2. This clonotype originated in a human donor in good health. What was sequenced was CD8+ T cells from PBMCs. CDR3 nucleotides: TGCAGTCCTAGGACTAGCGGGAGATATGCAGATACGCAGTATTTT. It yields the protein CSPRTSGRYADTQYF.